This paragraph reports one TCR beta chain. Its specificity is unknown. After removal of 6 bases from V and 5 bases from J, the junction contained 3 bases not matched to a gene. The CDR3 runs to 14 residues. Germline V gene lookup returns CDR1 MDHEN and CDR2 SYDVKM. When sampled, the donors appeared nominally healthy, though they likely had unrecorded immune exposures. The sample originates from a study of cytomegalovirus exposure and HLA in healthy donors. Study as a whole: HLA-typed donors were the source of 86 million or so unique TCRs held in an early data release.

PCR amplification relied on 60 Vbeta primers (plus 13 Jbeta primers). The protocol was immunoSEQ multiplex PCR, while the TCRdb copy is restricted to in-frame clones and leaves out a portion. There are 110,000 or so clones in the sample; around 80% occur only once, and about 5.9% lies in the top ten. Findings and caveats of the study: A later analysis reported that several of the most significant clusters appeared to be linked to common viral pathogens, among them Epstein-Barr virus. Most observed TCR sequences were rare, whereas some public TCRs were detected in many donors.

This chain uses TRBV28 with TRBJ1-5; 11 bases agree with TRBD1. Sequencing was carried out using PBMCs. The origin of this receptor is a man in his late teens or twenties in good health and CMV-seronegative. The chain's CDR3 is CASRTGQGDQPQHF. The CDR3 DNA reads TGTGCCAGCAGGACGGGACAGGGGGATCAGCCCCAGCATTTT.